Each of the 12 T cell receptor beta chains below was sequenced from the same sample in a study of identifying expanded T cells in peripheral blood. Here immunoSEQ multiplex PCR was the method, and the copy in TCRdb shows in-frame clones only, minus some. The repertoire holds about 86,000 clones, with 70% to 90% as singletons. Specimen: blood. Every receptor here comes from a person aged 18 to 69 in good health.

Only one count was recorded for this clone. The chain uses TRBV7-6 and TRBJ1-2, with D tentatively TRBD1 (6 bases). The CDR3 spans 15 residues. CDR1 and CDR2 (germline): SGHVS, FNYEAQ. Deletions cut 4 bases from V and 5 bases from J, with 17 bases between. This CDR3 reads CASSSGTGFGYGYTF. The CDR3 DNA is TGTGCCAGCAGCTCCGGCACAGGGTTTGGGTATGGCTACACCTTC.

The chain couples TRBV19 to TRBJ2-5; D call uncertain. V was shortened by 5 bases and J by 2 bases, with 6 bases between the two germline ends. The CDR3 spans 12 residues. Per the germline V gene, CDR1 is LNHDA and CDR2 is SQIVND (reference sequence). The CDR3 is CASSQNQETQYF. CDR3 DNA: TGTGCCAGTAGTCAGAATCAAGAGACCCAGTACTTC.

This chain links TRBV5-5 with TRBJ1-1, with a weak D call TRBD1 (5 bases). V dropped 4 bases and J dropped 1 base, with 14 bases sitting between them. The CDR3 loop spans 15 amino acids. Per the germline V gene, CDR1 is SGHKS and CDR2 is YYEKEE (reference sequence). The DNA of the CDR3 is TGTGCCAGCAGCCCACGGGGGGATCGGAACACTGAAGCTTTCTTT. The encoded protein is CASSPRGDRNTEAFF.

The chain has TRBV7-7 and TRBJ2-2; D is uncertain. The CDR3 length is 14 residues. V dropped 5 bases and J dropped 4 bases, with 11 bases sitting between them. The germline V gene has CDR1 SSHAT and CDR2 FNYEAQ (reference sequence). The CDR3 sequence: CASSATGTTGELFF. The CDR3, as DNA: TGTGCCAGCAGCGCGACCGGAACCACCGGGGAGCTGTTTTTT.

V usage is TRBV5-5 and J usage is TRBJ1-6; D ambiguous. Looked up from germline, CDR1 is SGHKS and CDR2 is YYEKEE (reference sequence). Trimming stripped 3 bases from V and 10 bases from J, with 17 bases between. The CDR3 runs to 15 residues. The CDR3 protein is CASSSGPNPPSPLHF. In DNA, the CDR3 is TGTGCCAGCAGCTCTGGACCCAATCCCCCCTCACCCCTCCACTTT.

Only a few counts were recorded for this clone. The gene calls are TRBV29-1 and TRBJ2-5; 9 bases are a match to TRBD1. This CDR3 region has 14 residues. The V and J ends lost 7 bases and 4 bases, in that order; junction bases with no gene match: 10. Germline CDR1 SQVTM, CDR2 ANQGSEA. The CDR3 protein is CSAPGQGGGETQYF. The CDR3 DNA sequence: TGCAGCGCTCCGGGACAGGGCGGGGGAGAGACCCAGTACTTC.

The rearrangement uses TRBV28 and TRBJ1-2; the match to TRBD1 covers 9 bases. CDR3 length: 15 residues. Trimming at V came to 5 bases and at J to 3 bases, leaving 7 bases not matched to a gene. The germline V gene encodes CDR1 MDHEN and CDR2 SYDVKM. CDR3 nucleotide sequence: TGTGCCAGCAGTACACCGGGACAGGGCCACTATGGCTACACCTTC. It encodes CASSTPGQGHYGYTF.

This clone was detected only once. This chain joins TRBV29-1 and TRBJ1-1; D may be TRBD1 (5 bases). Germline CDR1 and CDR2: SQVTM and ANQGSEA. The CDR3 runs to 13 residues. V was trimmed by 2 bases and J by 3 bases, leaving 10 bases between them. The chain's CDR3 is CSVELQEDTEAFF. CDR3 bases: TGCAGCGTTGAATTACAGGAAGACACTGAAGCTTTCTTT.

J is TRBJ2-1 and V is TRBV15; 7 bases are shared with TRBD1. Trimming took 1 base from V and 8 from J; bases not matched to a gene: 5. From germline, CDR1 is LNHNV and CDR2 YYDKDF (reference sequence). The CDR3 length is 14 residues. This CDR3 reads CATSRGQGGYEQFF. As DNA, the CDR3 is TGTGCCACCAGCAGAGGACAGGGCGGCTATGAGCAGTTCTTC.

The V and J genes are TRBV5-6 and TRBJ2-7; TRBD1 or TRBD2 may be the D gene (5 bases each). CDR3 length: 12 residues. CDR1 is SGHDT, CDR2 YYEEEE, per germline. Trimming stripped 4 bases from V and 6 bases from J, with 11 bases between. CDR3 amino acids: CASSPGSSEQYF. The CDR3 coding sequence is TGTGCCAGCAGCCCAGGGAGCAGCGAGCAGTACTTC.

This clone was picked up one time. The V and J genes are TRBV6-1 and TRBJ2-5; D possibly corresponds to TRBD2 (6 bases). The germline V gene has CDR1 MNHNS and CDR2 SASEGT. This CDR3 spans 13 amino acids. Trimming took 6 bases from V and 4 from J, leaving 12 bases between them. This chain's CDR3 is CASSAHGGETQYF. The CDR3 nucleotides read TGTGCCAGCAGCGCTCACGGGGGAGAGACCCAGTACTTC.

This clone was counted a few times. In nucleotides, the CDR3 is TGCGCCAGCAGCTTGGACGGACAGTCTGGAAACACCATATATTTT. Translating gives CASSLDGQSGNTIYF. This chain links TRBV5-1 with TRBJ1-3; a weak D match, TRBD1 (6 bases). CDR1 is SGHRS and CDR2 is YFSETQ in the germline V gene. The V and J ends lost 0 bases and 1 base respectively, with 8 bases between them. The CDR3 is 15 residues long.